One sample yielded the 16 T cell receptor beta chains listed below, sequenced in a study of shared clonotypes between healthy human individuals. Here immunoSEQ multiplex PCR was the method, and the copy in TCRdb shows in-frame clones only, minus some. The sample gives 1,500,000 or so clones, approximately 98.5% of which show up once; approximately 0.4% is in the top ten. Input material: naive CD4+ T cells sorted from blood. The sample's subset: CD45RA+ positively selected. These receptors were taken from a man aged 25-45 years in good health.

In its sample, this clone was seen a few times. Other DNA variants within this sample encode the same CDR3. Here the CDR3 DNA reads TGTGCCAGCAGTTACTCGAATGAGCAGTTCTTC. It specifies CASSYSNEQFF. J is TRBJ2-1 and V is TRBV6-5; D not resolved. V gave up 0 bases and J gave up 7 bases, with 1 base separating them. CDR1 and CDR2 (germline): MNHEY, SVGAGI. The CDR3 contains 11 residues.

This clone occurred once. This rearrangement joins TRBV19 to TRBJ2-3, with 8 bases that match TRBD1. The V gene's germline CDR1 is LNHDA and CDR2 SQIVND (reference sequence). This CDR3 contains 15 residues. The V and J ends lost 6 bases and 4 bases, in that order; junction bases with no gene match: 9. CDR3 residues: CASRDRPTGADTQYF. CDR3 sequence (DNA): TGTGCCAGTAGGGACCGACCGACAGGGGCAGATACGCAGTATTTT. The whole variable domain, remainder taken from reference TRBV19 and TRBJ2-3, is DGGITQSPKYLFRKEGQNVTLSCEQNLNHDAMYWYRQDPGQGLRLIYYSQIVNDFQKGDIAEGYSVSREKKESFPLTVTSAQKNPTAFYLCASRDRPTGADTQYFGPGTRLTVL.

For this clone: Distinct nucleotide sequences in the sample also encode this CDR3. This sequence joins TRBV5-1 and TRBJ2-5; the D is unclear. The CDR3 consists of 13 residues. Germline V gene data show CDR1 as SGHRS and CDR2 as YFSETQ. Trimming removed 0 bases from V and 5 bases from J, with 8 bases in between. DNA of the CDR3: TGCGCCAGCAGCTTGGAAGGGTCCGAGACCCAGTACTTC. Encoded protein: CASSLEGSETQYF.

The chain recombines TRBV14 with TRBJ2-5; no clear D. CDR3 length equals 15 residues. The germline V gene encodes CDR1 SGHDN and CDR2 FVKESK. With 3 bases removed from V and 2 bases from J, the gap between germline ends came to 13 bases. The CDR3 nucleotides read TGTGCCAGCAGCCACCAGCCGGGTCTACAAGAGACCCAGTACTTC. This encodes CASSHQPGLQETQYF.

The chain is built from TRBV19 and TRBJ2-7; the D is unclear. Germline V gives CDR1 LNHDA, CDR2 SQIVND (reference sequence). V gave up 3 bases and J gave up 0 bases, with 9 bases separating them. The CDR3 extends over 14 amino acids. CDR3 bases: TGTGCCAGTAGTATGTCGGCCAGCTCCTACGAGCAGTACTTC. This codes for CASSMSASSYEQYF. Supplemented by reference TRBV19 and TRBJ2-7, the full variable domain reads DGGITQSPKYLFRKEGQNVTLSCEQNLNHDAMYWYRQDPGQGLRLIYYSQIVNDFQKGDIAEGYSVSREKKESFPLTVTSAQKNPTAFYLCASSMSASSYEQYFGPGTRLTVT.

The V and J genes are TRBV4-1 and TRBJ2-3; D possibly corresponds to TRBD2 (7 bases). V lost 6 bases to trimming and J lost 2 bases, with 18 bases between them. Germline V gene data show CDR1 as MGHRA and CDR2 as YSYEKL. The CDR3 covers 16 residues. The CDR3 loop is CASSPRAGAFTDTQYF. The CDR3 DNA follows: TGCGCCAGCAGTCCGCGGGCGGGGGCCTTCACAGATACGCAGTATTTT.

V and J are TRBV7-8 and TRBJ2-1; 12 bases match TRBD2. The CDR3 covers 17 residues. Trimming at V came to 3 bases and at J to 4 bases, leaving 7 bases not matched to a gene. CDR1 is SGHVS, CDR2 FQNEAQ, per germline. CDR3 protein: CASSFYGLAGYYNEQFF. In DNA, the CDR3 is TGTGCCAGCAGCTTTTATGGACTAGCGGGATATTACAATGAGCAGTTCTTC.

The J gene is TRBJ1-4, the V gene TRBV4-3; unclear D gene. From germline, CDR1 is LGHNA and CDR2 YSLEER. This CDR3 has 16 residues. The V and J ends lost 4 bases and 3 bases respectively, with 15 bases between them. In DNA form, the CDR3 reads TGCGCCAGCAGCCCTCGATCCGGGTTCCCTAATGAAAAACTGTTTTTT. Translation gives CASSPRSGFPNEKLFF.

This clone was observed a single time. V gene TRBV7-2 combines with J gene TRBJ2-7; possible D gene TRBD2, 7 bases. V lost 6 bases to trimming and J lost 3 bases, with 21 bases between them. The CDR3 sequence is 16 residues long. CDR1 SGHTA and CDR2 FQGNSA come from the germline V gene. The CDR3 loop reads CASSPLGASGYYEQYF. The CDR3, as DNA: TGTGCCAGCAGTCCGCTGGGGGCTAGCGGTTACTACGAGCAGTACTTC. The whole variable domain, remainder taken from reference TRBV7-2 and TRBJ2-7, is GAGVSQSPSNKVTEKGKDVELRCDPISGHTALYWYRQSLGQGLEFLIYFQGNSAPDKSGLPSDRFSAERTGGSVSTLTIQRTQQEDSAVYLCASSPLGASGYYEQYFGPGTRLTVT.

Only one count was recorded for this clone. The gene calls are TRBV14 and TRBJ2-2, with 14 bases aligning to TRBD2. The V gene's germline CDR1 is SGHDN and CDR2 FVKESK. The CDR3 spans 20 residues. The J segment lost 1 base and the V segment lost 0 bases, leaving 7 bases of the junction unmatched. CDR3 in amino acids: CASSQDFSGTSGRNTGELFF. CDR3 bases: TGTGCCAGCAGCCAAGATTTTTCCGGGACTAGCGGGAGGAACACCGGGGAGCTGTTTTTT.

This chain links TRBV18 with TRBJ2-1; no definite D call. Per germline, CDR1 KGHSH and CDR2 LQKENI. Trimming removed 1 base from V and 0 bases from J, with 13 bases in between. This CDR3 spans 17 amino acids. The CDR3 protein is CASSPLTGPSSYNEQFF. CDR3 DNA sequence: TGTGCCAGCTCACCACTGACCGGGCCCAGCTCCTACAATGAGCAGTTCTTC.

This chain links TRBV7-9 with TRBJ2-7, with 9 bases matching TRBD1. V dropped 5 bases and J dropped 5; count of bases not matched to a gene: 10. CDR1 and CDR2 (germline): SEHNR, FQNEAQ (reference sequence). The CDR3 runs to 15 residues. CDR3 sequence: CASSPSPGTGNEQYF. CDR3 in DNA: TGTGCCAGCAGCCCCAGTCCCGGGACAGGGAACGAGCAGTACTTC.

The chain is built from TRBV4-1 and TRBJ2-7; a weak D match, TRBD2 (5 bases). This CDR3 is built from 16 residues. Trimming cost V 4 bases and J 1 base, with 17 bases left between them. Germline CDR1 is MGHRA and CDR2 is YSYEKL. For the CDR3, the DNA is TGCGCCAGCAGCCCGGTTCTAGGGAGTCCTTCCTACGAGCAGTACTTC. The encoded protein is CASSPVLGSPSYEQYF.

In DNA, the CDR3 is TGTGCCAGCAGCTCAACGGGAGGGCCCTCCGAGACCCAGTACTTC. Translated, it gives CASSSTGGPSETQYF. The J gene is TRBJ2-5, the V gene TRBV5-4; 8 nucleotides agree with TRBD2. CDR1 is SGHNT, CDR2 YYREEE, per germline (reference sequence). CDR3 length equals 15 residues. With V trimmed by 3 bases and J by 5 bases, 9 bases remained unmatched.

This rearrangement joins TRBV7-9 to TRBJ1-5; D is perhaps TRBD1 (5 bases). V lost 3 bases and J lost 7, with 19 bases in between. Germline CDR1 is SEHNR and CDR2 is FQNEAQ (reference sequence). The CDR3 totals 16 residues. CDR3 in amino acids: CASSLAGEGSGQPQHF. The CDR3 coding sequence is TGTGCCAGCAGCTTGGCGGGGGAGGGGTCGGGGCAGCCCCAGCATTTT.

V and J are TRBV28 and TRBJ2-1; D unresolved. From germline, CDR1 is MDHEN and CDR2 SYDVKM. The CDR3 runs 15 residues. V was shortened by 7 bases and J by 5 bases, with 18 bases between the two germline ends. Here the CDR3 reads CASNKAGSQDNEQFF. The CDR3 nucleotides are TGTGCCAGCAACAAGGCCGGGTCCCAAGACAATGAGCAGTTCTTC.